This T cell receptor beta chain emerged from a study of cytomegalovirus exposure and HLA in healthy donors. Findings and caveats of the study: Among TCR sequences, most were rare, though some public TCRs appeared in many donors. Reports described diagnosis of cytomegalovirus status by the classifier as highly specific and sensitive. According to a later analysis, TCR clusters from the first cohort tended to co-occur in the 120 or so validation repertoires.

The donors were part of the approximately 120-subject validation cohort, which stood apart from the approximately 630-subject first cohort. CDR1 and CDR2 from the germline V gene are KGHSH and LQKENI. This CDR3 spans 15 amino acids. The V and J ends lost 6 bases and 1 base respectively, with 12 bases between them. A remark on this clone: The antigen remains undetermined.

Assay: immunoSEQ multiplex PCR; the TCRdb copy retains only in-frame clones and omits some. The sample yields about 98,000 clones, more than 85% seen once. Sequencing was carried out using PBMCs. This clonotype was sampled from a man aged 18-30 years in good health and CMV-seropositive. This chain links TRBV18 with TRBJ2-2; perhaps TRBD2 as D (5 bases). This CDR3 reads CASSRPGGNTGELFF. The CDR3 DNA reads TGTGCCAGCTCCAGGCCCGGAGGGAACACCGGGGAGCTGTTTTTT.